The rows below give T cell receptor beta chains drawn from one sample of a study of blood T cell repertoires in COVID-19. The repertoire was sequenced with immunoSEQ multiplex PCR; TCRdb's copy has only in-frame clones and lacks some. The repertoire holds about 200,000 clones, with roughly 80% as singletons. Sequencing input: peripheral blood. All receptors come from a woman older than 75 with acute or convalescent COVID-19. Both conserved end residues are part of each CDR3. A D gene is named only where the DNA matches it firmly. Size is stated for part of the rows, as once, few or many counts, or as a class when the clone is expanded.

V gene	D gene	clone size	J gene	CDR3 protein	CDR3 DNA
TRBV10-3	TRBD1	.	TRBJ1-1	CAINGRGSTEAFF	TGTGCCATCAATGGCAGGGGGTCCACTGAAGCTTTCTTT
TRBV5-4	TRBD2	.	TRBJ2-1	CASSSRGTSEFF	TGTGCCAGCAGCTCCCGGGGGACTAGCGAGTTCTTC
TRBV12-3/TRBV12-4	.	once	TRBJ2-1	CASSFSSRNEQFF	TGTGCCAGCAGTTTCTCTAGCCGCAATGAGCAGTTCTTC
TRBV4-1	TRBD1	.	TRBJ1-1	CASSQGTGRSTEAFF	TGCGCCAGCAGCCAAGGGACAGGGAGAAGCACTGAAGCTTTCTTT
TRBV10-1	.	.	TRBJ1-3	CAKRGVGNTIYF	TGCGCCAAACGCGGGGTGGGAAACACCATATATTTT
TRBV12-5	.	.	TRBJ1-2	CASGLPQSGYTF	TGTGCTAGTGGTTTGCCACAAAGTGGCTACACCTTC
TRBV6-5	.	.	TRBJ1-4	CASSYSFREGLFF	TGTGCCAGCAGTTACTCGTTCAGGGAGGGACTGTTTTTT
TRBV5-1	TRBD1	.	TRBJ1-4	CASSLDLPGTGGRRTEKLFF	TGCGCCAGCAGCTTGGACCTCCCCGGGACAGGGGGCCGGAGGACGGAAAAACTGTTTTTT
TRBV6-6	TRBD1	.	TRBJ1-1	CASIGTEGLGEAFF	TGTGCCAGCATAGGGACAGAAGGGTTAGGTGAAGCTTTCTTT
TRBV10-2	.	.	TRBJ1-4	CASNRGPAANEKLFF	TGCGCCAGCAACCGTGGACCAGCGGCTAATGAAAAACTGTTTTTT
TRBV19	.	.	TRBJ1-1	CASSIRRATEAFF	TGTGCCAGTAGTATTCGGAGGGCCACTGAAGCTTTCTTT
TRBV3-1/TRBV3-2	.	.	TRBJ1-1	CASSQAPDTEAFF	TGTGCCAGCAGCCAAGCCCCCGACACTGAAGCTTTCTTT
TRBV29-1	.	.	TRBJ2-5	CSVESQIQETQYF	TGCAGCGTTGAATCCCAGATTCAAGAGACCCAGTACTTC
TRBV3-1/TRBV3-2	.	.	TRBJ1-5	CASSQAGHNQPQHF	TGTGCCAGCAGCCAAGCAGGGCACAATCAGCCCCAGCATTTT
TRBV7-9	.	.	TRBJ2-7	CASSAGAVRVDEQYF	TGTGCCAGCAGCGCCGGAGCGGTCCGTGTCGACGAGCAGTACTTC
TRBV7-3	TRBD2	once	TRBJ2-1	CASSLSRGDNNEQFF	TGTGCCAGCAGCTTAAGCCGGGGGGATAACAATGAGCAGTTCTTC
TRBV19	.	.	TRBJ2-5	CASSKVGRETQYF	TGTGCCAGTAGTAAGGTGGGGCGGGAGACCCAGTACTTC
TRBV7-2	TRBD2	few	TRBJ2-5	CASSPNLAGGFGETQYF	TGTGCCAGCAGCCCAAACCTAGCGGGAGGGTTCGGCGAGACCCAGTACTTC
TRBV6-5	TRBD1	.	TRBJ2-7	CASARQGVSEEQYF	TGTGCCAGCGCGAGACAGGGAGTATCGGAAGAGCAGTACTTC
TRBV4-1	TRBD2	.	TRBJ2-1	CASRRTSGVLNEQFF	TGCGCCAGCAGGCGGACTAGCGGGGTCCTAAATGAGCAGTTCTTC
TRBV7-9	.	.	TRBJ2-4	CASSLSGKNIQYF	TGTGCCAGCAGCTTGTCCGGCAAAAACATTCAGTACTTC
TRBV7-2	TRBD2	.	TRBJ2-5	CASSLAGEGETQYF	TGTGCCAGCAGCTTAGCAGGGGAGGGAGAGACCCAGTACTTC
TRBV30	.	.	TRBJ1-5	CAWSIGGLQHF	TGTGCCTGGAGCATCGGGGGACTCCAGCATTTT
TRBV3-1/TRBV3-2	TRBD1	many	TRBJ1-6	CASSTQGVESPLHF	TGTGCCAGCAGCACACAGGGGGTAGAATCACCCCTCCACTTT
TRBV29-1	.	.	TRBJ2-7	CSVVPRRGTYEQYF	TGCAGCGTTGTCCCCCGACGGGGGACGTACGAGCAGTACTTC
TRBV7-6	TRBD1	.	TRBJ2-1	CASSARGGFGHFSYNEQFF	TGTGCCAGCAGCGCAAGAGGGGGCTTCGGACATTTCTCCTACAATGAGCAGTTCTTC
TRBV5-1	TRBD1	.	TRBJ1-1	CASSLGQGAGNTEAFF	TGCGCCAGCAGCTTGGGACAGGGGGCGGGGAACACTGAAGCTTTCTTT
TRBV5-1	TRBD1	few	TRBJ1-3	CASSLTGGSGNTIYF	TGCGCCAGCAGCTTAACAGGGGGCAGTGGAAACACCATATATTTT
TRBV15	.	.	TRBJ2-2	CATSRDRGGTGELFF	TGTGCCACCAGCAGAGACAGGGGAGGGACCGGGGAGCTGTTTTTT
TRBV24-1	.	.	TRBJ1-1	CATSNSGVGEAFF	TGTGCCACCAGTAACTCAGGGGTGGGTGAAGCTTTCTTT
TRBV5-1	.	.	TRBJ1-6	CASSGGLLSSYNSPLHF	TGCGCCAGCAGCGGGGGACTCCTGAGCTCCTATAATTCACCCCTCCACTTT
TRBV29-1	.	.	TRBJ2-5	CSALTSQETQYF	TGCAGCGCTCTGACATCCCAAGAGACCCAGTACTTC
TRBV11-2	TRBD2	few	TRBJ2-2	CASSPSLAGGPDTGELFF	TGTGCCAGCAGCCCCTCGTTAGCGGGGGGGCCGGACACCGGGGAGCTGTTTTTT
TRBV2	TRBD1	.	TRBJ1-3	CASQTGEAGNTIYF	TGTGCCAGTCAAACAGGGGAAGCTGGAAACACCATATATTTT
TRBV15	.	.	TRBJ1-4	CATSLTITNEKLFF	TGTGCCACCAGCCTGACAATAACTAATGAAAAACTGTTTTTT
TRBV7-9	.	.	TRBJ1-1	CASTRPKSSVTEAFF	TGTGCCAGCACCCGGCCAAAGTCTAGTGTGACTGAAGCTTTCTTT
TRBV10-3	.	.	TRBJ1-6	CAITQGNDNSPLHF	TGTGCCATCACCCAGGGTAATGATAATTCACCCCTCCACTTT
TRBV2	TRBD1	.	TRBJ1-6	CASIQGIINSPLHF	TGTGCCAGCATACAGGGGATAATCAATTCACCCCTCCACTTT
TRBV29-1	TRBD1	.	TRBJ2-7	CSVWDSTYEQYF	TGCAGCGTTTGGGACAGTACTTACGAGCAGTACTTC
TRBV5-1	.	.	TRBJ1-5	CASSFGGSGNQPQHF	TGCGCCAGCAGCTTTGGGGGGAGTGGCAATCAGCCCCAGCATTTT
TRBV29-1	TRBD1	.	TRBJ1-2	CSGETGGAVGYTF	TGCAGCGGAGAGACAGGGGGCGCGGTTGGCTACACCTTC
TRBV28	.	.	TRBJ2-1	CASSFGAGGINEQFF	TGTGCCAGCAGTTTCGGGGCAGGGGGGATCAATGAGCAGTTCTTC
TRBV15	TRBD1	.	TRBJ2-7	CATSRDWGTGSYEQYF	TGTGCCACCAGCAGAGATTGGGGGACAGGGTCCTACGAGCAGTACTTC
TRBV29-1	.	few	TRBJ1-1	CSVGRNTEAFF	TGCAGCGTTGGGAGGAACACTGAAGCTTTCTTT
TRBV5-1	TRBD1	.	TRBJ1-4	CASSRSTGTGGEKLFF	TGCGCCAGCAGCAGGTCGACCGGGACAGGGGGTGAAAAACTGTTTTTT
TRBV2	TRBD1	.	TRBJ2-1	CASSQDRGNEQFF	TGTGCCAGCAGCCAGGACAGGGGAAATGAGCAGTTCTTC
TRBV6-5	TRBD2	once	TRBJ2-1	CASRSGLGGNEQFF	TGTGCCAGCAGATCCGGACTAGGAGGCAATGAGCAGTTCTTC
TRBV28	TRBD1	.	TRBJ1-2	CASSTGTGSPYGYTF	TGTGCCAGCAGCACCGGGACAGGGTCCCCCTATGGCTACACCTTC
TRBV6-5	TRBD1	.	TRBJ1-2	CASRPGQGEGYTF	TGTGCCAGCCGCCCCGGGCAGGGGGAAGGCTACACCTTC